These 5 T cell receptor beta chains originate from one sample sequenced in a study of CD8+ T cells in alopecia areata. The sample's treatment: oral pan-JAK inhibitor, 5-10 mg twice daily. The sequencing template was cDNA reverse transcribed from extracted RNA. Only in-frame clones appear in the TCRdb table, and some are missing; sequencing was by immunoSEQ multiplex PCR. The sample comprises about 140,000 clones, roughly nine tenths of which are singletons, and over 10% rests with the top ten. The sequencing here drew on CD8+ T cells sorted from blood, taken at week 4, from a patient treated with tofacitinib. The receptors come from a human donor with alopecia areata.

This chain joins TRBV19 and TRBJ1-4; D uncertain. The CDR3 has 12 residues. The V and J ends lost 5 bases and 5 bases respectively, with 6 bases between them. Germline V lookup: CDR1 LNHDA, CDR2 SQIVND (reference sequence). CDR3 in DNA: TGTGCCAGTAGTCGGTTAAATGAAAAACTGTTTTTT. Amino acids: CASSRLNEKLFF.

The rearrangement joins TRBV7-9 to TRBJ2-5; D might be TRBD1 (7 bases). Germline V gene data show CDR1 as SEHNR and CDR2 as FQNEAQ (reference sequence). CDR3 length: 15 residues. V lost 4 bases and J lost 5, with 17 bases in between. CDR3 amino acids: CASSSERQGGETQYF. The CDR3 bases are TGTGCCAGCAGCTCCGAAAGACAGGGAGGTGAGACCCAGTACTTC.

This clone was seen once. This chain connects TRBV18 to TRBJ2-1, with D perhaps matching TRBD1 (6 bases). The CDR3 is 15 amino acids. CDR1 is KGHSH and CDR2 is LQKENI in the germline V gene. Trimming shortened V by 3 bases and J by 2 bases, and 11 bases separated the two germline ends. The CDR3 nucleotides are TGTGCCAGCTCACCTCTCTGGGACACCTACAATGAGCAGTTCTTC. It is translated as CASSPLWDTYNEQFF.

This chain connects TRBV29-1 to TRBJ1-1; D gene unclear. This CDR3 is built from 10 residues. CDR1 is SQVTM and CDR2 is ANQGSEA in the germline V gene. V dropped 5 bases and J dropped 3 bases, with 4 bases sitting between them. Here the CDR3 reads CSVFDTEAFF. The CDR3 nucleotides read TGCAGCGTTTTTGACACTGAAGCTTTCTTT.

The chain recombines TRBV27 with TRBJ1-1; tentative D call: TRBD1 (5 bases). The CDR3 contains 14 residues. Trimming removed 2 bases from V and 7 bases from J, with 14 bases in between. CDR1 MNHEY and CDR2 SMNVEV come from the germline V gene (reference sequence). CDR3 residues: CASSLVGRDLEAFF. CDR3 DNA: TGTGCCAGCAGTTTAGTAGGCCGGGACCTTGAAGCTTTCTTT.